The entry that follows covers one T cell receptor (beta chain) sequence. The antigen is unknown. This sample stems from a study of cytomegalovirus exposure and HLA in healthy donors. Findings and limits, study-wide: It was assumed in the presence/absence analyses that sequencing depth was roughly uniform across donors. Researchers reported that a few CMV-associated chains were confirmed in vitro as CMV antigen-specific.

Germline assignment: CDR1 PRHDT and CDR2 FYEKMQ (reference sequence). Trimming took 1 base from V and 11 from J, leaving 12 bases between them. The CDR3 is made up of 13 amino acids. The PCR was carried out with 60 Vbeta primers and 13 Jbeta primers. The protocol was immunoSEQ multiplex PCR, while the TCRdb copy is restricted to in-frame clones and leaves out a portion. The sample holds around 300,000 clones, roughly two thirds seen once. This clonotype was obtained from a female donor in good health and CMV-seronegative. The material sequenced was PBMCs. The J gene is TRBJ2-1, the V gene TRBV13, with no clear D. For the CDR3, the DNA is TGTGCCAGCAGCTTAGTCCGCGGCCCAAAGCAGTTCTTC. Its protein product is CASSLVRGPKQFF.